This record covers a single TCR beta chain. The specificity of this receptor is unknown. The library was built by means of the immunoSEQ multiplex PCR assay. The multiplex PCR relied on a mix of 60 forward primers for TCR Vbeta segments and 13 reverse primers for TCR Jbeta segments. The CDR3 region of rearranged TCR beta genes was amplified from genomic DNA by a multiplex PCR assay. Amplified TCR beta libraries were sequenced as 87-base-pair reads on the Illumina HiSeq System. Turning to the authors' computational methods: A later analysis tallied 75 million to 95 million unique TCR beta chains across the 650 to 750 repertoires, and approximately 12 million of those chains were shared by two or more donors. Raw reads were error-corrected and collapsed into unique sequences by a nearest-neighbor algorithm in which closely related sequences were merged to remove PCR and sequencing errors. To assign V, D and J gene segments, CDR3 sequences were aligned to IMGT reference sequences. For a sequence to be retained, a match of at least six nucleotides to both a V gene segment and a J gene segment was required. A rearrangement counted as productive if the CDR3 had no stop codons and remained in frame with V and J, and every other rearrangement counted as non-productive. CDR3 was defined according to IMGT convention as the region running from the second conserved V-encoded cysteine to the conserved J-encoded phenylalanine. The earlier analysis of around 640 of the donors excluded sequences that lacked an unambiguous match to a single V gene segment. In an earlier analysis of approximately 560 of the donors, a V segment was called functional when productive rearrangements were above 56.7%, and segregating when the standard deviation between donors exceeded 5%. A statistical classification framework was developed to diagnose cytomegalovirus status using the catalog of TCR beta chain sequences. In a later analysis, V and J genes were assigned by comparing TCR nucleotide sequences against IMGT/GENE-DB human TR gene sequences. The TCRdist pipeline was used in a later analysis to assign CDR3 sequences and most-parsimonious VDJ recombination scenarios. A later analysis defined each TCR beta chain by its CDR3 amino acid sequence plus V-gene family, and excluded reads lacking a unique V-gene family. A later analysis removed several hundred highly shared, low-generation-probability nucleotide sequences to deal with suspected cross-contamination and a sequencing artifact. A later analysis calculated a clonal expansion index for each public chain from normalized within-repertoire ranks of inferred template counts. A later analysis computed generation probabilities with a VDJ recombination model fitted to out-of-frame rearrangements, and checked the results against IGoR. In a later analysis, hypergeometric tests were used to score TCR-TCR, TCR-HLA and TCR-CMV co-occurrence, with a repertoire-size bias correction applied to TCR pairs. To estimate false discovery rates, a later analysis permuted the HLA or CMV assignments 20 times. In a later analysis, co-occurring TCRs were grouped using DBSCAN, and TCRdist sequence similarity was added for clustering within HLA-allele-positive subsets. For co-occurrence clustering, repertoires with fewer than 30,000 or more than 120,000 public chains were excluded, along with about five repertoires with anomalous nucleotide sharing. Drawn from immuneACCESS, this table holds only the in-frame rearrangements with V and J called that TCRdb kept. Clones are partly lost; checked studies trace under half to an unresolved V gene and leave the rest unexplained. Clone size and the V and J calls come from that table; the DNA yielded D and trimming. This specimen's table enumerates 45,000 to 60,000 clones. The top ten constitute about 2.5% of the sample.

The cohort consisted of approximately 690 healthy bone marrow donors. All cohort members were sampled while nominally healthy, although unrecorded immune exposures were likely present. The donor was CMV seronegative and belonged to the group of 352 seronegative cohort members. Every donor gave a peripheral blood sample, and the peripheral blood mononuclear cells from that sample were used for TCR beta sequencing. The Qiagen DNeasy Blood Extraction Kit was used to extract genomic DNA from the blood cell samples. V loses 1 base at its end and J loses 6 bases; junction bases beyond the gene matches: 3. From the cysteine up to the phenylalanine, the CDR3 has a length of 15 residues. Kept here is only the CDR3 DNA, which spans 45 bases and is read in frame from base 1. Per the germline V gene, SGHVS is the CDR1 and FQNEAQ is the CDR2. The entry originates in a study of cytomegalovirus exposure and HLA in healthy donors (dated by TCRdb to the late 2010s). A note on the overall study: An earlier analysis of roughly 500 of the donors reported about 280 Gb of sequence data and around 120 million unique TCR beta sequences obtained from about 179 million T cells. An early release covering about 600 HLA-typed donors comprised 250 to 350 gigabases of sequencing data and 65 million to 100 million unique TCR sequences. The genetic ancestry cluster associated with self-reported Caucasian donors included 81% of the roughly 360 genotyped donors. The aim of the study was to test whether cataloging public T cell receptors could identify signatures of past pathogen exposure. The T cell repertoires of 700 or so subjects were profiled by immunosequencing and related to cytomegalovirus serostatus. Along with the approximately 620-subject first cohort, a separate validation cohort of over 90 different subjects was used. To predict cytomegalovirus infection status, the study brought together high-throughput TCR immunosequencing, statistical association of individual TCRs with disease status, and machine learning. To study patterns of TCR occurrence, a later analysis re-analyzed previously published TCR beta repertoires from 666 donors and added high-resolution HLA genotyping. The later analysis used no new phenotypic data to find candidate immune exposures, relying instead on TCR beta sequences and their occurrence across donors. An earlier analysis of approximately 640 of the donors applied high-throughput TCR beta sequencing to assess whether each TCR beta V gene segment acted as functional or pseudogenic. Alongside the repertoire data, information on donor age, sex, ethnicity and CMV serostatus was compiled. A later genetic analysis took genome-wide SNP genotypes for about three fifths of the roughly 670 donors and used that subset as a discovery cohort. Every repertoire in the discovery cohort had been generated on one and the same sequencing platform. Both class I and class II loci were covered by HLA typing, at four-digit resolution. Typing coverage differed by locus: A, B, C, DRB1 and DQB1 were typed in roughly 629-640 donors, DQA1 in 500 to 550, DPA1 in around 610, and DPB1 in around 490. Roughly 5 DR-DQ haplotypes were treated as single units for association and clustering because of strong linkage in the cohort. Across roughly 420 genotyped donors of the cohort, an average of approximately 240,000 unique TCR beta nucleotide sequences per donor were sequenced, and approximately 17% of those sequences were non-productive. The study at large found these results: Most TCR sequences were observed very rarely across donors, whereas some public TCRs were present in many individuals. In a later analysis, the rate of TCR association differed among HLA loci, with DRB1 alleles having the most associated TCRs and HLA-C alleles having the fewest. In vitro tests confirmed that a few of the cytomegalovirus-associated TCR beta chains recognize cytomegalovirus antigens. The 87-base-pair reads could not distinguish some IMGT-functional V segments, including TRBV6-2 and TRBV6-3, so those segments were excluded. In the study, about 150 TCR beta chains were listed as associated with cytomegalovirus. A later analysis found that HLA-associated TCR beta chains were more clonally expanded and had lower generation probabilities than equally common non-associated chains. Broadly in line with IMGT annotations, most TCR beta V segments showed up in productive rearrangements about 87% or about 30% of the time in an earlier analysis of 450 to 750 of the donors. A further reported finding was that TCR beta sequences accurately predicted the HLA-A and HLA-B alleles for most subjects in the first cohort. Several of the top co-occurrence clusters appeared to be linked to parvovirus B19, influenza, CMV and Epstein-Barr virus, according to a later analysis. For the cohort, immune exposure information was limited to CMV serostatus. According to a later analysis, most CMV-associated TCR beta chains appeared to be HLA-restricted, and the HLA associations seemed to be driven largely by CMV exposure. A later genetic analysis associated a missense DCLRE1C variant with V-gene and J-gene trimming of TCR beta chains, and an independent cohort replicated the association. Linkage disequilibrium might explain the correlated functional status among segregating V segments, but an unknown experimental factor could not be excluded. Assigning TCR associations to individual alleles was difficult when HLA alleles, especially DR and DQ, strongly co-occurred. The authors suggested that the approach could potentially be generalized to other disease states and immunological phenotypes. In a later genetic analysis, fewer N-insertions in productive TCRs were reported among donors in an Asian-associated ancestry cluster than the 666-donor mean. Sequencing depth was assumed to be roughly uniform across donors in the presence/absence analyses, though that assumption may not hold. In this cohort, only TCR beta chains were sequenced, and detectable features were limited by the absence of alpha or paired-chain data. In both the original and validation cohorts, the classifier was reported to diagnose cytomegalovirus status with high specificity and sensitivity. Seventeen rarely observed V segments, including chromosome 9 orphons, were excluded from the earlier analysis of several hundred of the donors because counts were too low. Specific HLA alleles were associated with 16,951 TCR beta sequences at a false discovery rate of 0.05 in a later analysis. The sequencing pipeline was judged likely to have produced a cluster of highly shared sequence variants as a technical artifact. Because HLA typing was missing for some donors at each locus, association tests included only the typed subset.

The chain was built from TRBV7-8 and TRBJ2-3, with TRBD2 matching 11 junction bases. The clonotype comes from a female donor in good health and CMV-seronegative. Input material: PBMCs. CDR3 loop: CASSLGSGRADTQYF. The base sequence is TGTGCCAGCAGCTTAGGTAGCGGGAGGGCCGATACGCAGTATTTT.